The sequence of this T cell receptor (beta chain) was determined in a study of T-cell reconstitution after alpha-beta-depleted transplantation in children. Notes on the study in general: From newly produced T cells came most of the T-cell counts and diversity one year after transplant. Diversity of TCRbeta at day 60 was high in some patients, arising from surviving recipient T cells and thymic progenitors.

The CDR3 is 12 amino acids. The germline V and J ends were trimmed by 11 bases and 6 bases, with 14 bases remaining between them. CDR1 is SNHLY and CDR2 is FYNNEI in the germline V gene. Researchers prepared the TCRbeta library using unique molecular identifiers, the study reports. Each CDR3 protein is one row after TCRdb ran MiXCR on the PCR reads. The sample consists of 600,000 or so distinct CDR3 sequences, 20% to 25% of them appearing once. This clonotype has just a few counts. Its antigen is undetermined. The rearrangement joins TRBV2 to TRBJ2-1; the D gene could be TRBD1 or TRBD2 (5 bases each). The sample consisted of PBMCs, mostly from graft donor cells, taken 360 days after TCRalphabeta/CD19-depleted stem cell transplant. This clonotype was obtained from a boy less than two years old who had a stem cell transplant for acute myeloid leukemia, so the T cells may come from the graft donor. The CDR3 spells CAGTTEGNEQFF. CDR3 nucleotides: TGTGCCGGGACGACTGAGGGCAATGAGCAGTTCTTC.